Sequencing of this T cell receptor (beta chain) was carried out in a study of blood T cell repertoires in COVID-19. Study information: Researchers got acute and convalescent COVID-19 samples from the United States, Italy and Spain.

This clone was observed once. Enrollment of patients from Seattle took place during active infection, with longitudinal follow-up. The CDR3 totals 15 residues. The germline V gene has CDR1 LNHNV and CDR2 YYDKDF (reference sequence). Deletions cut 0 bases from V and 3 bases from J, with 10 bases between. Authors' analysis steps: Scientists estimated how many nucleated cells there were by amplifying reference gene primers. TCRdb's table, derived via immunoSEQ multiplex PCR, lists solely in-frame clones and lacks some. V, J and clone size reflect that table, while D and trimming were determined from the DNA. The table includes approximately 120,000 clones, around 70% detected once.

Sequenced material: peripheral blood. This chain links TRBV15 with TRBJ2-3; a weak D match, TRBD2 (5 bases). This TCR was recovered from a man older than 75 with COVID-19, enrolled during active disease. CDR3 sequence reads: CATSREAGGTDTQYF. In DNA, the CDR3 is TGTGCCACCAGCAGAGAGGCAGGAGGAACAGATACGCAGTATTTT. The full variable domain, in which reference TRBV15 and TRBJ2-3 provide the parts outside the CDR3, is DAMVIQNPRYQVTQFGKPVTLSCSQTLNHNVMYWYQQKSSQAPKLLFHYYDKDFNNEADTPDNFQSRRPNTSFCFLDIRSPGLGDTAMYLCATSREAGGTDTQYFGPGTRLTVL.